This T cell receptor (beta chain) was identified during a study of a mutant IDH1 vaccine in newly diagnosed glioma. Clones were sequenced by immunoSEQ multiplex PCR, and TCRdb holds only the in-frame ones, with some missing. The profile shows some 61,000 clones, 65% to 90% of them singletons. Between the trimmed V and J ends, which lost 0 bases and 7 bases, there was a span of 13 bases. Germline V lookup: CDR1 MGHRA, CDR2 YSYEKL. The CDR3 spans 15 residues. Time point of the sample: baseline, week 1 (first vaccination visit). As for treatment: pre-vaccination baseline after standard-of-care therapy. This specimen consisted of PBMCs, obtained from a glioma patient treated with radiotherapy, temozolomide or both. The clonotype was recovered from a man aged 25-45 years with glioma. The J gene is TRBJ1-5, the V gene TRBV4-1; D is perhaps TRBD1 (5 bases). CDR3 protein: CASSQDTGTGQPQHF. CDR3 DNA sequence: TGCGCCAGCAGCCAAGATACCGGGACTGGGCAGCCCCAGCATTTT.